The 15 T cell receptor beta chains listed next were all sequenced from one sample in a study of shared clonotypes between healthy human individuals. CD8 cells classed as naive were CD45RO-negative and positively selected for CCR7, excluding terminally differentiated effector memory CD45RA+ cells. Some clones are missing from TCRdb's copy, which holds only in-frame ones; the method was immunoSEQ multiplex PCR. The sample includes about 800,000 clones, roughly 96% of them seen just once. Sequenced material: naive CD8+ T cells sorted from blood. The receptor source for this set is a man between 25 and 39 years old in good health.

The chain joins TRBV29-1 to TRBJ2-1; TRBD2 matches 8 bases. Germline CDR1 SQVTM, CDR2 ANQGSEA. This CDR3 has 14 amino acids. With V trimmed by 3 bases and J by 9 bases, 10 bases remained unmatched. The CDR3 loop reads CSVEVGSGTLEQFF. The CDR3 region has the DNA TGCAGCGTTGAGGTGGGTAGCGGGACTCTTGAGCAGTTCTTC.

J is TRBJ2-3 and V is TRBV29-1; 7 nucleotides align to TRBD2. The V segment lost 6 bases and the J segment 0 bases; nucleotides outside the gene matches: 9. The CDR3 has 15 amino acids. CDR1 is SQVTM and CDR2 is ANQGSEA in the germline V gene. The CDR3 DNA reads as TGCAGCGTCAGCGGGGCTGCCCTTAGCACAGATACGCAGTATTTT. It codes for CSVSGAALSTDTQYF.

The chain combines TRBV5-6 with TRBJ2-1; maybe TRBD2 (5 bases). The CDR3 loop spans 16 amino acids. Germline V gene data show CDR1 as SGHDT and CDR2 as YYEEEE. V was clipped by 0 bases and J by 0 bases, with 10 bases between them. Here the CDR3 reads CASSLDPADSYNEQFF. Written as DNA, the CDR3 is TGTGCCAGCAGCTTGGATCCAGCGGACTCCTACAATGAGCAGTTCTTC.

This chain links TRBV29-1 with TRBJ2-7; no clear D. Germline V gene lookup returns CDR1 SQVTM and CDR2 ANQGSEA. V gave up 0 bases and J gave up 1 base, with 13 bases separating them. The CDR3 consists of 15 residues. CDR3 sequence (DNA): TGCAGCGTTGAAGATAGGGTCAGTTCATCCTACGAGCAGTACTTC. This encodes CSVEDRVSSSYEQYF.

The V gene is TRBV4-1, the J gene TRBJ1-5; D uncertain. The CDR3 spans 15 residues. Germline-derived CDR1 and CDR2 are MGHRA and YSYEKL. Trimming removed 1 base at V and 2 bases at J, with 9 bases between. The CDR3 sequence: CASSQVLGGNQPQHF. The CDR3 region has the DNA TGCGCCAGCAGCCAAGTGCTGGGTGGCAATCAGCCCCAGCATTTT.

This clone was counted only a few times. CDR3 residues: CASSQGQGNSGANVLTF. The DNA for the CDR3 is TGTGCCAGCAGCCAGGGACAGGGAAACTCTGGGGCCAACGTCCTGACTTTC. The rearrangement uses TRBV14 and TRBJ2-6; 9 positions match TRBD1. Germline V gives CDR1 SGHDN, CDR2 FVKESK. Trimming removed 3 bases from V and 0 bases from J; junction bases left unmatched: 3. This CDR3 comprises 17 residues.

The rearrangement joins TRBV4-3 to TRBJ2-2; TRBD1 matches 8 bases. The CDR3 totals 14 residues. The J segment lost 6 bases and the V segment lost 1 base, leaving 1 base of the junction unmatched. CDR1 and CDR2 (germline): LGHNA, YSLEER. The CDR3, as DNA: TGCGCCAGCAGCCAAGGGACAGGGCCCGGGGAGCTGTTTTTT. Its translation is CASSQGTGPGELFF.

The chain joins TRBV29-1 to TRBJ2-4; D perhaps matches TRBD1 (8 bases). This CDR3 comprises 23 residues. V lost 0 bases and J 4 bases, leaving 37 bases between the germline ends. Germline V gene lookup returns CDR1 SQVTM and CDR2 ANQGSEA. The CDR3 region has the DNA TGCAGCGTTGAAGAAGGACGGGACAGGTTTGAGTTTCAGCGGGACGTGAGGAAAAACATTCAGTACTTC. Amino acids: CSVEEGRDRFEFQRDVRKNIQYF.

This chain uses TRBV27 with TRBJ2-2, with 7 nucleotides matching TRBD1. This CDR3 region has 17 residues. With V trimmed by 2 bases and J by 9 bases, 15 bases remained unmatched. The germline V gene has CDR1 MNHEY and CDR2 SMNVEV (reference sequence). The CDR3 DNA sequence: TGTGCCAGCAGTTTAAATCCCGGACAGGCGCTGGAGCGGGAGCTGTTTTTT. This gives the protein CASSLNPGQALERELFF.

The CDR3 is CSATGTLDLNTEAFF. DNA of the CDR3: TGCAGCGCCACTGGGACACTCGATTTGAACACTGAAGCTTTCTTT. V usage is TRBV29-1 and J usage is TRBJ1-1, with a tentative D call TRBD1 (6 bases). The CDR3 runs 15 residues. The germline V gene has CDR1 SQVTM and CDR2 ANQGSEA. Trimming took 7 bases from V and 0 from J, leaving 18 bases between them. The full variable domain, with the rest looked up from reference TRBV29-1 and TRBJ1-1, is SAVISQKPSRDICQRGTSLTIQCQVDSQVTMMFWYRQQPGQSLTLIATANQGSEATYESGFVIDKFPISRPNLTFSTLTVSNMSPEDSSIYLCSATGTLDLNTEAFFGQGTRLTVV.

V gene TRBV14 combines with J gene TRBJ2-7; 8 bases agree with TRBD2. Germline CDR1 SGHDN, CDR2 FVKESK. The CDR3 is made up of 17 amino acids. The junction had 13 bases not matched to a gene; V was cut back by 3 bases and J by 3 bases. CDR3 region: CASSHGIAQRENYEQYF. For the CDR3, the DNA is TGTGCCAGCAGCCATGGAATTGCCCAGCGGGAGAACTACGAGCAGTACTTC.

The rearrangement joins TRBV7-9 to TRBJ2-5; 8 bases align to TRBD2. V shed 5 bases, J shed 1 base, and the junction held 18 bases outside the gene matches. This CDR3 region has 19 residues. Germline lookup yields CDR1 SEHNR and CDR2 FQNEAQ (reference sequence). CDR3 sequence reads: CASSDRVAASGLSQETQYF. In nucleotides, the CDR3 is TGTGCCAGCAGCGACCGCGTTGCGGCTAGCGGGCTTTCCCAAGAGACCCAGTACTTC.

The chain is built from TRBV6-5 and TRBJ2-5, with unresolved D. Germline loops: CDR1 MNHEY, CDR2 SVGAGI. The CDR3 length is 14 residues. The V gene lost 2 bases and the J gene lost 0 bases, with 7 bases spanning the gap. CDR3 DNA: TGTGCCAGCAGTTACGCTAGGTACCAAGAGACCCAGTACTTC. It specifies CASSYARYQETQYF.

The genes are TRBV7-9 and TRBJ1-1; D is unresolved. The V end was cut by 5 bases, the J end by 6 bases, with 10 bases between. The germline CDR1 and CDR2 sequences are SEHNR and FQNEAQ (reference sequence). CDR3 length equals 12 residues. The CDR3 here is CASSEGGAEAFF. CDR3 coding DNA: TGTGCCAGCAGCGAGGGTGGGGCTGAAGCTTTCTTT.

The rearrangement joins TRBV7-8 to TRBJ2-2; no definite D call. The V gene's germline CDR1 is SGHVS and CDR2 FQNEAQ. The CDR3 sequence is 10 residues long. With 10 bases removed from V and 8 bases from J, the gap between germline ends came to 8 bases. This chain's CDR3 is CATSGGELFF. The CDR3 nucleotides read TGTGCCACCTCCGGAGGGGAGCTGTTTTTT.